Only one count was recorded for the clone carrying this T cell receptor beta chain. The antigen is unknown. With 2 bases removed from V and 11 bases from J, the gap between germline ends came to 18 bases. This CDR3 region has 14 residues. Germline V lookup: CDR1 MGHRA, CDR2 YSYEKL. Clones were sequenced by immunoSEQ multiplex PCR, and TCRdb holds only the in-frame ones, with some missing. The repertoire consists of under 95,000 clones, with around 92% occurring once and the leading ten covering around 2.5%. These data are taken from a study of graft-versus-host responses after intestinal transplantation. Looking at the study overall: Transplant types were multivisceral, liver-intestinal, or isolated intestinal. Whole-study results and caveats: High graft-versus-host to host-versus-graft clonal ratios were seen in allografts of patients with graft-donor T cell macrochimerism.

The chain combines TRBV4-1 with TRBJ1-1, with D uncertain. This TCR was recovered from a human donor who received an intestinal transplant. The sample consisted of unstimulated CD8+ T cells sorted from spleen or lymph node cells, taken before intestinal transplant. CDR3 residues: CASSQRIPLNKAFF. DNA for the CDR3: TGCGCCAGCAGCCAACGTATCCCTTTAAACAAGGCTTTCTTT.